This TCR beta chain was profiled in a study of shared clonotypes between healthy human individuals (TCRdb year 2020). Some background on the complete study: The cohort included a few men and a couple of women between 18 and 49 years of age. The study deeply sequenced blood TCR repertoires of about 5 healthy adults to estimate repertoire size and the extent of clonotype sharing between individuals. For each donor, CD4 naive and CD4 memory were each given three plates, CD8 naive was given two plates, and CD8 memory was given one plate. Leukapheresis yielded between about 0.9 and 8.9 billion PBMCs per donor. To increase sequencing depth and limit assay-specific biases, different laboratories used diverse techniques to prepare libraries and sequence TCR repertoires. The research as a whole found: Because the study included only a small number of donors, the genetic and exposure-history diversity represented was limited. Even with the large sequencing depth, rarefaction of the sorted-subset datasets indicated that sequencing was incomplete. Based on pairwise subsampling, the degree of clonotype sharing among donors was expected to be affected by sequencing depth. Sharing across a few donors was observed for 5% to 6.5% of naive CD4, under 4% of naive CD8, over 2% of memory CD4, and approximately 0.41% of memory CD8 clonotypes. Estimated clonotype richness was generally larger for naive than for memory subsets. Compared with non-shared clonotypes, the clonotypes found in all four sorted-subset donors had higher generation probabilities. Only blood was sampled, and tissue TCR repertoires likely differ from those in blood.

On this clone itself: Its antigen is unknown. No quality values exist for individual bases; no much larger clone is one base distant.

The donors were healthy, HIV-negative adults with no recently reported acute infections or vaccinations. Every donor was a Caucasian adult residing in Nashville, Tennessee, USA. CD4+ T cells were enriched through magnetic negative selection, after which naive cells were positively selected on CD45RA and the remaining negative fraction served as the memory subset. Blood was obtained by leukapheresis, after which PBMCs were separated by Ficoll-Histopaque density gradient centrifugation and cryopreserved in liquid nitrogen vapor phase. Purity and quantity of every magnetically sorted T cell population were checked by analytical flow cytometry. Genomic DNA was isolated from every sorted fraction and measured by UV absorbance on a Nanodrop 2000c. The CDR3 contains 14 residues, cysteine and phenylalanine counted. The entry retains the CDR3 DNA only, 42 bases that are in frame from base 1. The germline V gene specifies SNHLY as CDR1 and FYNNEI as CDR2. Trimming takes 4 bases from V and 4 bases from J, and the germline ends sit 13 bases apart.

Using the deep immunoSEQ assay, TCR CDR3 regions were amplified from genomic DNA by multiplex PCR. Extracted genomic DNA from each cell subset was spread evenly across all wells of several immunoSEQ 96-well plates, with each plate serving as a replicate. For sorted subsets, about 200 ng genomic DNA, equal to some 28,000 T cell genomes, was loaded into each replicate PCR. Purified libraries were measured with a Qubit 3.0 fluorometer, size-checked on a Bioanalyzer 2100, and measured again with the KAPA Library Quantification kit. A separate single-read 150-cycle Illumina NextSeq 550 flow cell was used to sequence each immunoSEQ 96-well plate. On the authors' methods: Because the immunoSEQ output held only junctional sequences and lacked quality scores, the filtering could not match the filtering applied to full-length reads. To assign V/J genes and CDR3, sequences were annotated using PyIR, a Python wrapper for IgBLAST v1.9, with IMGT germline references. Any read was removed if the V/J assignment was weak (E-value above 1e-6), the CDR3 was missing, or the read contained stop codons, out-of-frame junctions, or ambiguous translated residues. V3J clonotypes were defined as sequences sharing the same inferred V gene, J gene, and CDR3 amino acid sequence. Percentage overlap between repertoires was computed as shared unique clonotypes divided by the size of the smaller repertoire. Three approaches were used to assess repertoire richness: RTK rarefaction, the Chao1 estimator, and Recon v2.1 estimates of unobserved clonotypes. Generation probabilities were computed with OLGA for all TCRbeta clonotypes obtained by the gDNA method from a few donors. TCRdb stores this immuneACCESS table with in-frame sequences only. Part of the clones is absent; in the studies checked, under half of the shortfall reflects unresolved V genes, and no reason is known for the rest. V and J calls and clone size are copied from that table; D and trimming were computed from the DNA. In all, the sample holds about 1.1 million clones, and around 77% of those were seen once. 0.89% of the sample goes to the ten largest clones.

The material sequenced was memory CD4+ T cells from PBMCs. In the paper's terms, the cell subset or site label means: CD45RA-negative fraction. The sequence is built from TRBV2 and TRBJ2-5; the D gene remains uncertain. The clonotype was recovered from a man aged 18 to 30 in good health. Some clones in this sample may be carry-over from other donors' samples. The DNA sequence reads TGTGCCAGCAGTGTTTGGTCGGGTCCAGAGACCCAGTACTTC. It translates as CASSVWSGPETQYF.